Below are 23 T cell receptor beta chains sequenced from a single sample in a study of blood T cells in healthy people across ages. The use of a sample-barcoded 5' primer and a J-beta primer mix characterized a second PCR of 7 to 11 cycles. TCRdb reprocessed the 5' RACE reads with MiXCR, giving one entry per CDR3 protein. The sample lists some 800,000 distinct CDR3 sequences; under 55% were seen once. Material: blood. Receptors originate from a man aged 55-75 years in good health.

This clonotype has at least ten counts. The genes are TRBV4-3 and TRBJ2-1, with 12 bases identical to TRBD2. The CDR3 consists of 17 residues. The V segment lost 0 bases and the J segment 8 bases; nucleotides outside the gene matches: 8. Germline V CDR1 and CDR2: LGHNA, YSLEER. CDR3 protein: CASSQDFVTSGGYEQFF. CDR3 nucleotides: TGCGCCAGCAGCCAAGATTTTGTGACTAGCGGGGGATATGAGCAGTTCTTC.

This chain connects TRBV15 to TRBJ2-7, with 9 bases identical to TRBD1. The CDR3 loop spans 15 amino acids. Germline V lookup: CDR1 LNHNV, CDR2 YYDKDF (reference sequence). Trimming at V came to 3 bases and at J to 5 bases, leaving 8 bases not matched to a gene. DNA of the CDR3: TGTGCCACCAGCAGTGGACAGGGGCTTCGGGACGAGCAGTACTTC. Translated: CATSSGQGLRDEQYF.

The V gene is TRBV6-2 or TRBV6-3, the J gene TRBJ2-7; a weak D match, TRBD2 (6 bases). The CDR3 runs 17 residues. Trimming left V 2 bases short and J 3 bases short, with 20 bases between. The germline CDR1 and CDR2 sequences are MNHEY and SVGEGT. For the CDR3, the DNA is TGTGCCAGCAGTTACGATCGCCTGGCGGGGCAGGACTACGAGCAGTACTTC. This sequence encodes CASSYDRLAGQDYEQYF.

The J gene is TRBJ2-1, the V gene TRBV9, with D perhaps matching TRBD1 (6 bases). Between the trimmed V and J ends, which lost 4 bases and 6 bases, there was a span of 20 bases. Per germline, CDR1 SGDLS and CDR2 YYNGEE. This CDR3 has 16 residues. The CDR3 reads CASSRNTGLVVNEQFF. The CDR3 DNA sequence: TGTGCCAGCAGCAGAAACACAGGGTTAGTGGTCAATGAGCAGTTCTTC.

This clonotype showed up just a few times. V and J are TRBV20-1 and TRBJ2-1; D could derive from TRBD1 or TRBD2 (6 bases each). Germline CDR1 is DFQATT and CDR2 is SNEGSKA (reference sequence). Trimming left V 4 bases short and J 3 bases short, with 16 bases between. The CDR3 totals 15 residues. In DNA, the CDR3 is TGCAGTGCTACAGAGGGGGGAACAAACTACAATGAGCAGTTCTTC. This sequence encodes CSATEGGTNYNEQFF.

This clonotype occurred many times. The CDR3 reads CASSPGFYEQYF. CDR3 sequence (DNA): TGTGCCAGCAGCCCAGGGTTCTACGAGCAGTACTTC. The rearrangement links TRBV5-6 to TRBJ2-7; a possible D gene is TRBD1 (5 bases). CDR1 is SGHDT, CDR2 YYEEEE, per germline. With 4 bases removed from V and 3 bases from J, the gap between germline ends came to 8 bases. This CDR3 has 12 residues.

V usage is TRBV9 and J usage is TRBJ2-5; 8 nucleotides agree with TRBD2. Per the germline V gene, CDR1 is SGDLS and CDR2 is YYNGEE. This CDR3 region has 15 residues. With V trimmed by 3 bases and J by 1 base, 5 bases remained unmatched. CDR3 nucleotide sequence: TGTGCCAGCAGCGCCTTAGCGGGGCCCCAAGAGACCCAGTACTTC. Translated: CASSALAGPQETQYF. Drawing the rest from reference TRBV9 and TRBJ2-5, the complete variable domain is DSGVTQTPKHLITATGQRVTLRCSPRSGDLSVYWYQQSLDQGLQFLIQYYNGEERAKGNILERFSAQQFPDLHSELNLSSLELGDSALYFCASSALAGPQETQYFGPGTRLLVL.

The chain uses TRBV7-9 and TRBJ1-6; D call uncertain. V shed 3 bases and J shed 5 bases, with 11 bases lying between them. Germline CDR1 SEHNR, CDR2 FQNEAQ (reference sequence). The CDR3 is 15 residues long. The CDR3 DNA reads TGTGCCAGCAGCTTGCAGGAAGCTGATAATTCACCCCTCCACTTT. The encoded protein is CASSLQEADNSPLHF. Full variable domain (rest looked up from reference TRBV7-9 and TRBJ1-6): DTGVSQNPRHKITKRGQNVTFRCDPISEHNRLYWYRQTLGQGPEFLTYFQNEAQLEKSRLLSDRFSAERPKGSFSTLEIQRTEQGDSAMYLCASSLQEADNSPLHFGNGTRLTVT.

CDR3 amino acids: CASSSPLAGGQETQYF. The CDR3 DNA follows: TGTGCCAGCAGCTCCCCACTAGCGGGGGGGCAAGAGACCCAGTACTTC. This chain links TRBV7-2 with TRBJ2-5; 13 bases line up with TRBD2. The J segment lost 2 bases and the V segment lost 4 bases, leaving 4 bases of the junction unmatched. CDR3 length: 16 amino acids. Germline assignment: CDR1 SGHTA and CDR2 FQGNSA.

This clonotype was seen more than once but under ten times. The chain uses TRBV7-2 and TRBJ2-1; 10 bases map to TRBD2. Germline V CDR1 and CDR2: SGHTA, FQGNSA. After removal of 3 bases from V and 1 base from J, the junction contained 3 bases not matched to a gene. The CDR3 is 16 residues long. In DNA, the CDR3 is TGTGCCAGCAGCTTCGCTAGCGGGGGTTCCTACAATGAGCAGTTCTTC. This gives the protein CASSFASGGSYNEQFF.

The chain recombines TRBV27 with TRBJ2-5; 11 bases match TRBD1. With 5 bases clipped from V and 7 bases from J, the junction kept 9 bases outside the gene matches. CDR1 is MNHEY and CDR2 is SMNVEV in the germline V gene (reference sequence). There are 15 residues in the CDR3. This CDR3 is CASSLGGTGGGTQYF. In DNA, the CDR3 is TGTGCCAGCAGTCTAGGGGGGACAGGGGGAGGGACCCAGTACTTC.

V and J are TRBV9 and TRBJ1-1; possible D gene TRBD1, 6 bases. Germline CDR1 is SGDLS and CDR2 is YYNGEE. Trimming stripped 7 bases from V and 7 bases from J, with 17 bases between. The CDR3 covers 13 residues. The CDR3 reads CASSGQRSSEAFF. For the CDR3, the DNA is TGTGCCAGCTCGGGACAAAGAAGCAGTGAAGCTTTCTTT.

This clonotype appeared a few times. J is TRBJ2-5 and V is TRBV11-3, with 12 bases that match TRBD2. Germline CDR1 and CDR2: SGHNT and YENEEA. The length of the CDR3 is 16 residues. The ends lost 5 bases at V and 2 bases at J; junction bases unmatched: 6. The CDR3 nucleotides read TGTGCCAGCAGCCCTCGACTAGCGGGGGCGCAAGAGACCCAGTACTTC. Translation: CASSPRLAGAQETQYF. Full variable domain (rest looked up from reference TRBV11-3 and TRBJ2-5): EAGVVQSPRYKIIEKKQPVAFWCNPISGHNTLYWYLQNLGQGPELLIRYENEEAVDDSQLPKDRFSAERLKGVDSTLKIQPAELGDSAVYLCASSPRLAGAQETQYFGPGTRLLVL.

This CDR3 reads CSASRSTIGSANIQYF. CDR3 nucleotide sequence: TGCAGTGCTAGCCGTAGTACTATAGGTTCAGCAAACATTCAGTACTTC. V is TRBV20-1 and J is TRBJ2-4; no clear D gene. V was trimmed by 3 bases and J by 6 bases, leaving 21 bases between them. The CDR3 runs to 16 residues. Per germline, CDR1 DFQATT and CDR2 SNEGSKA (reference sequence).

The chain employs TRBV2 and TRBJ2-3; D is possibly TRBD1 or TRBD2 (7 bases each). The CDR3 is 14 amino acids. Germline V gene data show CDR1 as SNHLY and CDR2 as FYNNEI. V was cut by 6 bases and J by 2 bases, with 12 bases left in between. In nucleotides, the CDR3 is TGTGCCAGCAGCAGGGGGGGCCACACAGATACGCAGTATTTT. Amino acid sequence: CASSRGGHTDTQYF.

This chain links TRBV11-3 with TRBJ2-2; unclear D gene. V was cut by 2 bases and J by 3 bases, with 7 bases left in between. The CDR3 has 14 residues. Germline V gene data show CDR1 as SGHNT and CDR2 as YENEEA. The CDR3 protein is CASSLLSYTGELFF. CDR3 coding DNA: TGTGCCAGCAGCTTACTATCTTACACCGGGGAGCTGTTTTTT.

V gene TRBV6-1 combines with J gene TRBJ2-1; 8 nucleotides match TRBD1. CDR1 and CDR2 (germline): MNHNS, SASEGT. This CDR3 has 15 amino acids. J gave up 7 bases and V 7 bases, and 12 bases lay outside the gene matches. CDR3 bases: TGTGCCAGCACTTTAACAGGGGGAGTTAGGAATGAGCAGTTCTTC. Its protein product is CASTLTGGVRNEQFF.

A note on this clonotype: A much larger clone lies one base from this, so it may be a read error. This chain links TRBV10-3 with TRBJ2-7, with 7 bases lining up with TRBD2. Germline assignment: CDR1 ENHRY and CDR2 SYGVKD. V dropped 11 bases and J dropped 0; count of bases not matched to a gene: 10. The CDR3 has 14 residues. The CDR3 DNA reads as TGTGCCGTCTCGCAGCGCGGGGGCTCCTACGAGCAGTACTTC. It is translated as CAVSQRGGSYEQYF.

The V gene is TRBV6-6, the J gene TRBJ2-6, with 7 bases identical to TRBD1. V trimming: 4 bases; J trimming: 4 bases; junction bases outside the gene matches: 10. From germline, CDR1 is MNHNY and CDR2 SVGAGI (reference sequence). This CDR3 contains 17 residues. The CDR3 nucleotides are TGTGCCAGCAGTTCCAGTAGAACAGGGGCAGGGGCCAACGTCCTGACTTTC. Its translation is CASSSSRTGAGANVLTF.

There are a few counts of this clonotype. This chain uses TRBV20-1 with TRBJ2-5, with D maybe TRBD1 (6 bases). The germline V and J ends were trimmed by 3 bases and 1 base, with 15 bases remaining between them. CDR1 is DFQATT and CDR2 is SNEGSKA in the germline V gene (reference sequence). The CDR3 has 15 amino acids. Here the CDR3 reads CSASSLTGPQETQYF. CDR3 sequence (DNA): TGCAGTGCTAGCTCCTTGACAGGTCCCCAAGAGACCCAGTACTTC.

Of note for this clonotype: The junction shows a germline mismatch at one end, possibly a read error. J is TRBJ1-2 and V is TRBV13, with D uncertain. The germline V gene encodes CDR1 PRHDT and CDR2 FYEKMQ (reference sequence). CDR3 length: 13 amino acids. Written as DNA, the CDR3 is TGTGCCAGCAGCGCAAACAGTCTCTATGGCTACATCTTC. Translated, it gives CASSANSLYGYIF.

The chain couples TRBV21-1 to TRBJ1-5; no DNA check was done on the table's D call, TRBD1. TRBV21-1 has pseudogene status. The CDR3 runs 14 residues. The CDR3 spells CAGSKRTGYQPQHF. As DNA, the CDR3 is TGTGCCGGCAGCAAACGGACAGGGTACCAGCCCCAGCATTTT.

This CDR3 is CAWSWGFYEQYF. CDR3 DNA sequence: TGTGCCTGGAGTTGGGGTTTCTACGAGCAGTACTTC. The rearrangement uses TRBV30 and TRBJ2-7; D gene uncertain. In germline, CDR1 is GTSNPN, CDR2 SVGIG (reference sequence). The CDR3 runs to 12 residues. The germline V and J ends were trimmed by 2 bases and 3 bases, with 8 bases remaining between them.